This T cell receptor (beta chain) comes out of a study of cytomegalovirus exposure and HLA in healthy donors. Overall study results and limits: Earlier analysis found most TCR beta V segments productive about 90% or about 30% of the time. Follow-up analysis found HLA locus-dependent TCR association rates, highest for DRB1 and lowest for HLA-C.

Note on this clone: Its antigen is still unknown.

The germline CDR1 and CDR2 sequences are LNHDA and SQIVND (reference sequence). The CDR3 runs 13 residues. V lost 8 bases and J 2 bases, leaving 11 bases between the germline ends. Primers for the PCR totalled 60 Vbeta and 13 Jbeta. Profiled with immunoSEQ multiplex PCR; TCRdb holds only in-frame clones, not every one. Its clone listing holds about 76,000 clones. The TCR sequence derives from a woman between 40 and 50 years old in good health and CMV-seropositive. Sequenced sample: PBMCs. V usage is TRBV19 and J usage is TRBJ2-3; perhaps TRBD2 as D (6 bases). The CDR3 sequence is CASSWGVTDTQYF. In DNA form, the CDR3 reads TGTGCCAGTTCTTGGGGGGTCACAGATACGCAGTATTTT.